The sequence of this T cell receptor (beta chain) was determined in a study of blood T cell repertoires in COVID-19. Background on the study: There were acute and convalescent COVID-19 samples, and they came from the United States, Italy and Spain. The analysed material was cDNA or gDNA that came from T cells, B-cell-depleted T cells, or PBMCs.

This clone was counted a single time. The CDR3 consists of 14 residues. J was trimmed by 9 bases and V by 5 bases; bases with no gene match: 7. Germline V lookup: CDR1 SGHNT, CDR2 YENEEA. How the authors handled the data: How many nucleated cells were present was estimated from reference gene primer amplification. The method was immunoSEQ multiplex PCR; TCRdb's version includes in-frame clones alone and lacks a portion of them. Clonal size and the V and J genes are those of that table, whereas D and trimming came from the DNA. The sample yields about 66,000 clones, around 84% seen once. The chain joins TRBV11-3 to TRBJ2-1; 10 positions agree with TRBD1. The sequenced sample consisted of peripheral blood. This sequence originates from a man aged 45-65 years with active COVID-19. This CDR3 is CASSGRQGASEQFF. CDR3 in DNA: TGTGCCAGCAGCGGACGACAGGGGGCCAGTGAGCAGTTCTTC.